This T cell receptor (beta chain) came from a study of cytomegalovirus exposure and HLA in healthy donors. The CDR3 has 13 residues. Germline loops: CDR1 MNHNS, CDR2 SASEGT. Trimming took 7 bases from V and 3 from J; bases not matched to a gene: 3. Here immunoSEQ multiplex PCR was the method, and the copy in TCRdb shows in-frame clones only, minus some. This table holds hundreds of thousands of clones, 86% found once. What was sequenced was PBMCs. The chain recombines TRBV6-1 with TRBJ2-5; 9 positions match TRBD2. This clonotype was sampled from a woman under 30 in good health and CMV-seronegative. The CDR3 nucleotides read TGTGCCAGCACTAGCGGGATTAAAGAGACCCAGTACTTC. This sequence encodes CASTSGIKETQYF.